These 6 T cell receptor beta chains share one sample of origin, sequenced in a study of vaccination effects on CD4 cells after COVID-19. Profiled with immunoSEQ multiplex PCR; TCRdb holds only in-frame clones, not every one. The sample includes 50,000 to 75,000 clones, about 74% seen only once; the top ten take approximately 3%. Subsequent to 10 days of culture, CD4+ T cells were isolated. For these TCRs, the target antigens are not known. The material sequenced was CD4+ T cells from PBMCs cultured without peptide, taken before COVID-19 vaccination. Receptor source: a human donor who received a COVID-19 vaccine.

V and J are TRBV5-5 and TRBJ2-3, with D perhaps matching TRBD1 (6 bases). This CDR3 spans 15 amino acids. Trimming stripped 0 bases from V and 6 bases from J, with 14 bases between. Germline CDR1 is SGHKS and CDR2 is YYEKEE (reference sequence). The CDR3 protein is CASSLAAQRGDTQYF. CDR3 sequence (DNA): TGTGCCAGCAGCTTGGCAGCCCAGAGGGGGGATACGCAGTATTTT.

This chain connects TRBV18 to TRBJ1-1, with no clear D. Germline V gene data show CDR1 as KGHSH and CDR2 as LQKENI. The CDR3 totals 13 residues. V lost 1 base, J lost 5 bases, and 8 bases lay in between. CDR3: CASSPLSGTEAFF. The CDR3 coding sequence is TGTGCCAGCTCACCACTGTCGGGGACTGAAGCTTTCTTT.

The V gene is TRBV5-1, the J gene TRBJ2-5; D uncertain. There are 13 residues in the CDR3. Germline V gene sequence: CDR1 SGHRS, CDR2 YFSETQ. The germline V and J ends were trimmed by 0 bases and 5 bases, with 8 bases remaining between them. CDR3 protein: CASSLAAGETQYF. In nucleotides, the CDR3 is TGCGCCAGCAGCTTGGCGGCCGGGGAGACCCAGTACTTC.

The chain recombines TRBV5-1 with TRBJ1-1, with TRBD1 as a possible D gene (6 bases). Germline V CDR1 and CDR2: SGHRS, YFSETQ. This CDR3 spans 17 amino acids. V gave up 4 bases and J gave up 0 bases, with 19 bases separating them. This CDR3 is CASSPEGVPDLNTEAFF. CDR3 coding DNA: TGCGCCAGCAGCCCCGAGGGGGTCCCGGATCTGAACACTGAAGCTTTCTTT. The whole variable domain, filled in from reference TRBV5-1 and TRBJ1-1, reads KAGVTQTPRYLIKTRGQQVTLSCSPISGHRSVSWYQQTPGQGLQFLFEYFSETQRNKGNFPGRFSGRQFSNSRSEMNVSTLELGDSALYLCASSPEGVPDLNTEAFFGQGTRLTVV.

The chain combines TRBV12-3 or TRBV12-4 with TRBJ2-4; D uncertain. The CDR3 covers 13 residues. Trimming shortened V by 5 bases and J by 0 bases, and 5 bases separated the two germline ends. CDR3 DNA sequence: TGTGCCAGCAGTCCCCTAGCCAAAAACATTCAGTACTTC. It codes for CASSPLAKNIQYF.

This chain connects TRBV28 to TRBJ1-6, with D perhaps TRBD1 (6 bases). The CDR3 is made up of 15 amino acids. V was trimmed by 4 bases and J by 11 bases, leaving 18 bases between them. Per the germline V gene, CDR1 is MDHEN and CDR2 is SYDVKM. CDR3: CASSSPGTWEPPLHF. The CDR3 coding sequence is TGTGCCAGCAGTTCCCCTGGGACATGGGAGCCACCCCTCCACTTT.